This T cell receptor (beta chain) was profiled in a study of T cell responses to AZD1222 COVID-19 vaccine. The protocol was immunoSEQ multiplex PCR, while the TCRdb copy is restricted to in-frame clones and leaves out a portion. This repertoire shows under 95,000 clones, around nine tenths found once; its top ten account for around 2%. Concerning this clone: Antigen: not known.

Notes on the study in general: Epitopes outside B.1.351 and B.1.1.7 mutated regions reportedly drew nearly half of spike TCRs.

The receptor was isolated from an adult in good health. The sample in question was peripheral blood, obtained on day 0 of AZD1222 vaccination.

CDR3 nucleotide sequence: TGTGCCAGTAGCCCCTTGTTAGCGGGCACAGATACGCAGTATTTT. Its protein product is CASSPLLAGTDTQYF. This rearrangement joins TRBV19 to TRBJ2-3; TRBD2 is a possible D gene (6 bases). Trimming pared 6 bases from V and 1 base from J, leaving 14 bases between. The CDR3 totals 15 residues. The germline CDR1 and CDR2 sequences are LNHDA and SQIVND (reference sequence).